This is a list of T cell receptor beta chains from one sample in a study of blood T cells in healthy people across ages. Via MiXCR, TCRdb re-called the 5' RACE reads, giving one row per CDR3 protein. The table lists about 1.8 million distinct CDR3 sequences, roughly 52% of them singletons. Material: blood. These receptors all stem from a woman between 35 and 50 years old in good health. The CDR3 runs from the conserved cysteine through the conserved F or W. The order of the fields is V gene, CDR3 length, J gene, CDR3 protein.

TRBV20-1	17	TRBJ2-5	CSADPPYGTSGGQTQYF
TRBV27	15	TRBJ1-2	CASSKTGELNYGYTF
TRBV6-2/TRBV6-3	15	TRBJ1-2	CASSPLGGRDYGYTF
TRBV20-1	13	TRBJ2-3	CSARFRTVDTQYF
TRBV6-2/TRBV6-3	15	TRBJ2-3	CASSPGGRGTDTQYF
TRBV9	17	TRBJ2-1	CASSSREGTRRGNEQFF
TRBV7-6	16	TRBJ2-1	CASSLAGLAVYNEQFF
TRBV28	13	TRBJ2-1	CASGRGFNNEQFF
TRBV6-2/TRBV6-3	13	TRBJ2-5	CASRNPPQETQYF
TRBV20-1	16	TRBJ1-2	CSASQGGQGPLYGYTF
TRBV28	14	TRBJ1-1	CASSTDSGRTEAFF
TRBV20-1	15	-	CSARGLAEYYNEQYF
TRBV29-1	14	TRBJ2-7	CSVQSGGAFYEQYF
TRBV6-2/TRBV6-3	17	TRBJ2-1	CASSPYPERGGDNEQFF
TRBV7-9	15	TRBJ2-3	CASSPRGGQADTQYF
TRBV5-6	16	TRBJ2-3	CASSSPGLADTDTQYF
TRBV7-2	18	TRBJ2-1	CASSLTLGVPTAYNEQFF
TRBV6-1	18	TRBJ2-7	CASSEALGGGVRSYEQYF
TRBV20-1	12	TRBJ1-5	CSAQDSNQPQHF
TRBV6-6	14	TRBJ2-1	CASSYSGTENEQFF
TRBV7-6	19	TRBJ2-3	CASSLGAGGLAGVQDTQYF
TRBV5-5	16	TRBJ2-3	CASSLAAGPPTDTQYF
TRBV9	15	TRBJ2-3	CASSTRGDHTDTQYF
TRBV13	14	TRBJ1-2	CASSPGRDSQGYTF
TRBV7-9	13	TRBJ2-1	CASSHPSADEQFF
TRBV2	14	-	CASSENPTGYEQYF
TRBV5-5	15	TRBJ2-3	CASSLRTSDGRTQYF